This TCR beta chain was documented in a study of blood T cell repertoires in COVID-19. About the research overall: Italy, Spain and the United States were the sources of the convalescent and acute COVID-19 samples. PBMCs, B-cell-depleted T cells, or T cells provided the cDNA or gDNA that made up the material.

The CDR3 runs 19 residues. CDR1 is SGDLS and CDR2 is YYNGEE in the germline V gene. Germline trimming cut 0 bases from V and 3 bases from J; bases unmatched to any gene: 17. Authors' methods: Reference gene primer amplification gave estimated nucleated cell counts. The method was immunoSEQ multiplex PCR; TCRdb's version includes in-frame clones alone and lacks a portion of them. From that table come the V and J calls and clone size; the DNA was used to work out D and trimming. Of about 480,000 clones listed, roughly 90% were seen once; the top ten hold 1.5% to 2%. Clinical history reported by participants formed the basis on which cohorts were assigned.

The clonotype originates from a woman in her 40s who had recovered from COVID-19. The V and J genes are TRBV9 and TRBJ2-7; TRBD2 agrees at 8 bases. The source material was PBMCs or T cells enriched from blood (not recorded which). The CDR3 DNA sequence: TGTGCCAGCAGCGTAGTAGTAGTACTGAGGCGGGAGGAGTACTACGAGCAGTACTTC. Translating gives CASSVVVVLRREEYYEQYF.